The clone carrying this TCR beta chain occurred a few times. The data stem from a study of blood T cell repertoires in COVID-19. Looking at the study overall: In each case, the material was cDNA or gDNA derived from T cells, B-cell-depleted T cells, or PBMCs.

Under the authors' procedure: Estimation of nucleated cell counts relied on the amplification of reference gene primers. This table comes from immunoSEQ multiplex PCR, and its TCRdb copy is limited to in-frame clones, with some not included. The V and J calls and the clone size are those of that table, but D and trimming were determined from the DNA. The data contain about 220,000 clones, 80% of them seen just once; the ten biggest clones take up about 13%. Looked up from germline, CDR1 is SGHTA and CDR2 is FQGNSA. Trimming removed 1 base at V and 1 base at J, with 7 bases between. The CDR3 has 14 amino acids.

The clonotype was recovered from a human donor in a cohort sampled during active COVID-19. The sequencing sample was made of peripheral blood. The chain has TRBV7-2 and TRBJ1-1; possible D gene TRBD1, 5 bases. As DNA, the CDR3 is TGTGCCAGCAGCTTAGACCAGGGGAACACTGAAGCTTTCTTT. Its translation: CASSLDQGNTEAFF.